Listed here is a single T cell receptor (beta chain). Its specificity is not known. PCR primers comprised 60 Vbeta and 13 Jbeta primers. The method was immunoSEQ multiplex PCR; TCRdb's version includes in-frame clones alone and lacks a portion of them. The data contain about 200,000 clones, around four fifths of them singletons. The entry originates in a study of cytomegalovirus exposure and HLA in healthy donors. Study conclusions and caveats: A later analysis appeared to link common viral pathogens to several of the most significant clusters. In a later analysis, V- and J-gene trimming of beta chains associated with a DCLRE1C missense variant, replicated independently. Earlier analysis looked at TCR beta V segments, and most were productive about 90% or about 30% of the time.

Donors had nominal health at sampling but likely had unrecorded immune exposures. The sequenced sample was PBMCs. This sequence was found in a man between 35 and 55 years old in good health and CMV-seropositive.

This chain's CDR3 is CASRGTGLDTEAFF. In nucleotides, the CDR3 is TGTGCCTCCCGAGGAACGGGGTTGGACACTGAAGCTTTCTTT. The chain recombines TRBV19 with TRBJ1-1; D unclear. The germline V gene has CDR1 LNHDA and CDR2 SQIVND (reference sequence). This CDR3 contains 14 residues. The V end lost 11 bases, the J end lost 3 bases, and 19 bases lay between the germline ends.